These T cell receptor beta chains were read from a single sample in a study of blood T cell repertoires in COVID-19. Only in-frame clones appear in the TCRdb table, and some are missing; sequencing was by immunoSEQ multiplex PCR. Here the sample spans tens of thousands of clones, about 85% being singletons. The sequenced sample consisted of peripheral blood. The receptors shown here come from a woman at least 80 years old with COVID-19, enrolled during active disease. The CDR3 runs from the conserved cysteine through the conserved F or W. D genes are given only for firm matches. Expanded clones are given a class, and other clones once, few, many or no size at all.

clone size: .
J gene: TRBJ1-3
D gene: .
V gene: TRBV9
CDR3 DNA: TGTGCCAGCAGCGTAGAACAGGGCTACACCATATATTTT
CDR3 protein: CASSVEQGYTIYF

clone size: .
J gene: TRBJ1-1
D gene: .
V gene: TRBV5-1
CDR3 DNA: TGCGCCAGCAGCTTGTTAGTCGTCACTGAAGCTTTCTTT
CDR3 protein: CASSLLVVTEAFF

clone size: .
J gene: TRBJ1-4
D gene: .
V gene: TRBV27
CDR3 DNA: TGTGCCAGCAGCAGTGGAGGAGAAAAACTGTTTTTT
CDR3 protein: CASSSGGEKLFF

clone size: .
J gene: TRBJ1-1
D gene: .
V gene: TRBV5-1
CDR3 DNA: TGCGCCAGCGCGTCGGGAGGGCTGAACACTGAAGCTTTCTTT
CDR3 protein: CASASGGLNTEAFF

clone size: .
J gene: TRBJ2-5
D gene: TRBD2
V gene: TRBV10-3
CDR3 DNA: TGTGCCATCAGTCGAGGACTAGCGGGAGAGGGTGAGACCCAGTACTTC
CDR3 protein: CAISRGLAGEGETQYF

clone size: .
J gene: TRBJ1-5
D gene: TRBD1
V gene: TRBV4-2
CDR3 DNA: TGTGCCAGCAGCCAATCCTACGACAGGGAGGTCAATCAGCCCCAGCATTTT
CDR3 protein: CASSQSYDREVNQPQHF

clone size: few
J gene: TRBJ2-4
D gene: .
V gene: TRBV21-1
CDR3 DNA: TGTGCCAGCAGCAACGGGACACCTTCTTTAGCCAAAAACATTCAGTACTTC
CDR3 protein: CASSNGTPSLAKNIQYF

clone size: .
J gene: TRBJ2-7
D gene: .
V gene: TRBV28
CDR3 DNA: TGTGCCAGCCCCCCTCCAGGAGGAAGCTCCTACGAGCAGTACTTC
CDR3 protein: CASPPPGGSSYEQYF

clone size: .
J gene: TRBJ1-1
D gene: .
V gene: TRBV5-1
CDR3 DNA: TGCGCCAGCAGCGCCGTCTTGCGCACTGAAGCTTTCTTT
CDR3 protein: CASSAVLRTEAFF

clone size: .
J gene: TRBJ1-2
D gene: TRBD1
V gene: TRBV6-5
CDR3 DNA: TGTGCCAGCAGTTACCGCCTACAGGGGGGATATGGCTACACCTTC
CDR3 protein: CASSYRLQGGYGYTF

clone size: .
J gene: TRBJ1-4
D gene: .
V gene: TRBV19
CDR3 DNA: TGTGCCAGTAGTATCAACTTTGAAAAACTGTTTTTT
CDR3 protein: CASSINFEKLFF

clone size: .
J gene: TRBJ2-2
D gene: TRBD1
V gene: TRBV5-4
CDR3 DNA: TGTGCCAGCAGCCCTGACAGGGTCAACACCGGGGAGCTGTTTTTT
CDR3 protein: CASSPDRVNTGELFF

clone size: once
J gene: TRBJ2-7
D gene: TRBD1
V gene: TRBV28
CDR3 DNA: TGTGCCAGCAGTAGAACCGGGACAGGGGACTACGAGCAGTACTTC
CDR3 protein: CASSRTGTGDYEQYF

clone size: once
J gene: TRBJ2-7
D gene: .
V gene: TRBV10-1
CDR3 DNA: TGCGCCAGCAGTGAGTCCCAGGGGTCCTACGAGCAGTACTTC
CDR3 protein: CASSESQGSYEQYF

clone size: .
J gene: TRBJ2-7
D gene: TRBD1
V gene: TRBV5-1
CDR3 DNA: TGCGCCAGCCCCGGGACAGGGCGCTACGAGCAGTACTTC
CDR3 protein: CASPGTGRYEQYF

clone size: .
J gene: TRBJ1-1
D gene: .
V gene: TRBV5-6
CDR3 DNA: TGTGCCAGCAGCTTGCAGTACACTGAAGCTTTCTTT
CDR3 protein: CASSLQYTEAFF

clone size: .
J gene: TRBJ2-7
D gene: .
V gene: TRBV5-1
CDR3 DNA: TGCGCCAGCAGCTTGGGTGGAGATCTCTACGAGCAGTACTTC
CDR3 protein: CASSLGGDLYEQYF

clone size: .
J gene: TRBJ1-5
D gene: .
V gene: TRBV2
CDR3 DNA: TGTGCCAGCAGTCGCTCGGATCAGCCCCAGCATTTT
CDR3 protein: CASSRSDQPQHF

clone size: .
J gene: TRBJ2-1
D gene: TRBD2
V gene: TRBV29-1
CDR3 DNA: TGCAGCGTTGCATCGACTAGCGGGAGCTCCTACAATGAGCAGTTCTTC
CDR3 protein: CSVASTSGSSYNEQFF

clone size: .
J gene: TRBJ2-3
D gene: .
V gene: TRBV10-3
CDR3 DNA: TGTGCCATCAGTGATCTAGTTGGTAGCACAGATACGCAGTATTTT
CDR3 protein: CAISDLVGSTDTQYF

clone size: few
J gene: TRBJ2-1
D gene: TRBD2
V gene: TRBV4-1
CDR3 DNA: TGCGCCAGCAGCCAAGACGAAACTAGCGGGAGTAATGAGCAGTTCTTC
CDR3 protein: CASSQDETSGSNEQFF

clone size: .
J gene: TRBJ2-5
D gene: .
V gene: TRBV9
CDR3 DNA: TGTGCCAGCAGCGTAGTCATAGAACAAGAGACCCAGTACTTC
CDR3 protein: CASSVVIEQETQYF

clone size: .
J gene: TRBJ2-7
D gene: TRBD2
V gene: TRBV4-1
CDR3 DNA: TGCGCCAGCAGCCACCTCCCGCGGGAGGTATCCTACGAGCAGTACTTC
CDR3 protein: CASSHLPREVSYEQYF

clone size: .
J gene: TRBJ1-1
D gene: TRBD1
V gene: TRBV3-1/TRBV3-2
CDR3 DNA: TGTGCCAGCAGCCAAGGTCCGGGACAGGGGATGAACACTGAAGCTTTCTTT
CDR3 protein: CASSQGPGQGMNTEAFF

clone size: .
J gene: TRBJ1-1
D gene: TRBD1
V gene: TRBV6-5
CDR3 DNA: TGTGCCAGCAGGGGCAGACAGGGGTCAGTAGCTTTCTTT
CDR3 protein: CASRGRQGSVAFF

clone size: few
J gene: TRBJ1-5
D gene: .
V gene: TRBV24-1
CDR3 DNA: TGTGCCACCAGTGACAGACAGTTCCAGCCCCAGCATTTT
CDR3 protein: CATSDRQFQPQHF

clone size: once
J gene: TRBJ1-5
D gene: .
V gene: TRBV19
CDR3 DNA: TGTGCCAGTAGTATTTGGGGGGTGTCCAATCAGCCCCAGCATTTT
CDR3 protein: CASSIWGVSNQPQHF

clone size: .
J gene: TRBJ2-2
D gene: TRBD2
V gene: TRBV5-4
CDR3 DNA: TGTGCCAGCAGCCGGGGACTAGCGAACACCGGGGAGCTGTTTTTT
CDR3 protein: CASSRGLANTGELFF

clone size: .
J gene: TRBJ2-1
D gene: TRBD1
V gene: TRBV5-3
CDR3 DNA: TGTGCCAGAAGCTTTGAGACAGGGGGCAGCGATGAGCAGTTCTTC
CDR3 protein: CARSFETGGSDEQFF

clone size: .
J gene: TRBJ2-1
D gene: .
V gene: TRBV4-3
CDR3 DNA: TGCGCCAGCAGCCAAGGTAGCGGCGAGCAGTTCTTC
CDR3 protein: CASSQGSGEQFF

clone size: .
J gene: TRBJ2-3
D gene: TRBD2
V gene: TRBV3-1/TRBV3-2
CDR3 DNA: TGTGCCAGCAGCCAAGATCTGGGTAGCGGGGGTGATACGCAGTATTTT
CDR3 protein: CASSQDLGSGGDTQYF

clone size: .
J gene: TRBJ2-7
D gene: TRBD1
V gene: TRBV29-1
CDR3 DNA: TGCAGCGTTGGCCTGGACAGGGTTCGTCGCTGGCAGTACTTC
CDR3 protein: CSVGLDRVRRWQYF

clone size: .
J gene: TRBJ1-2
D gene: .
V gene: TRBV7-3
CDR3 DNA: TGTGCCAGCAGCTTAGGGCAGGAACGAGGCTACACCTTC
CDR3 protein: CASSLGQERGYTF

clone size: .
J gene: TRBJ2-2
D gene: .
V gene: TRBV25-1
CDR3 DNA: TGTGCCAGCAGTGGAACGGGAAATCGGGTAACCGGGGAGCTGTTTTTT
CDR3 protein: CASSGTGNRVTGELFF

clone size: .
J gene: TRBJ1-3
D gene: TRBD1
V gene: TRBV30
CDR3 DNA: TGTGCCTGGAGTGTGGGGACAGCCTCTGGAAACACCATATATTTT
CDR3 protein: CAWSVGTASGNTIYF

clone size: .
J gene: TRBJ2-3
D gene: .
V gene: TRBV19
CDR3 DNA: TGTGCCAGTAGTACCTCAGATACGCAGTATTTT
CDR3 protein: CASSTSDTQYF

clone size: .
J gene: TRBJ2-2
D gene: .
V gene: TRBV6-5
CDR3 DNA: TGTGCCAGCAGCCTAGGGGGCACCGGGGAGCTGTTTTTT
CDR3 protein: CASSLGGTGELFF

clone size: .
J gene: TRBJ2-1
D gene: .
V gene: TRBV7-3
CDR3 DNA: TGTGCCAGCAGCTTAATGGTGGCTAGCGCTTTAAATGAGCAGTTCTTC
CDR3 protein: CASSLMVASALNEQFF

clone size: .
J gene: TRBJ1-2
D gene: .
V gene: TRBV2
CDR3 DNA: TGTGCCAGCAGGCTCCTACAGGCGATGAATGGCTACACCTTC
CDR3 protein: CASRLLQAMNGYTF

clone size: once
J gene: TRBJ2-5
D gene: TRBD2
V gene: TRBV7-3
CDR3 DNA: TGTGCCAGCAGCGCATCCGGGACTAGCGGGACCCAGTACTTC
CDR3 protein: CASSASGTSGTQYF

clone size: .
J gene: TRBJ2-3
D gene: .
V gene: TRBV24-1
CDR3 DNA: TGTGCCACCAGTGAAAAACAGGGATCAACAGATACGCAGTATTTT
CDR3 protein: CATSEKQGSTDTQYF

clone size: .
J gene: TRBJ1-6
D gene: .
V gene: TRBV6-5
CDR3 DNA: TGTGCCAGCAGTATCTCCCGCTATAATTCACCCCTCCACTTT
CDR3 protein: CASSISRYNSPLHF